Presented here are 29 T cell receptor beta chains from one specimen sequenced in a study of CD8 T cells in Susac syndrome. A quantity of about 0.45 to 1 ug RNA underwent reverse transcription using random hexamers. TCRdb called the immunoSEQ multiplex PCR reads again in MiXCR, with one record for every CDR3 protein. Of approximately 260,000 distinct CDR3 sequences listed, 95% to 97% are singletons. The sample comprised CD4+ T cells from PBMCs. These receptors were taken from a human donor with Susac syndrome.

The gene calls are TRBV6-5 and TRBJ2-1; 9 positions match TRBD2. Germline CDR1 reads MNHEY; CDR2 reads SVGAGI. V gave up 0 bases and J gave up 6 bases; unmatched junction bases: 3. The CDR3 has 15 amino acids. The CDR3 spells CASSYSGAGGNEQFF. In DNA form, the CDR3 reads TGTGCCAGCAGTTACTCGGGAGCGGGAGGCAATGAGCAGTTCTTC.

The genes are TRBV18 and TRBJ1-2, with TRBD1 matching over 7 bases. The V and J ends lost 5 bases and 3 bases, in that order; junction bases with no gene match: 3. CDR1 is KGHSH, CDR2 LQKENI, per germline. This CDR3 has 13 amino acids. CDR3 in amino acids: CASSTTGDYGYTF. The CDR3 nucleotides are TGTGCCAGCTCAACAACAGGGGACTATGGCTACACCTTC.

V gene TRBV2 combines with J gene TRBJ1-4, with a weak D call TRBD1 (5 bases). Trimming removed 1 base from V and 7 bases from J, with 13 bases in between. Germline loops: CDR1 SNHLY, CDR2 FYNNEI. The CDR3 extends over 15 amino acids. The CDR3 reads CASSEGGRRGEKLFF. Here the CDR3 DNA reads TGTGCCAGCAGTGAAGGGGGCCGGAGGGGTGAAAAACTGTTTTTT.

The chain combines TRBV3-1 with TRBJ2-3; D perhaps matches TRBD2 (6 bases). Germline CDR1 reads LGHDT; CDR2 reads YNNKEL (reference sequence). Deletions cut 1 base from V and 2 bases from J, with 16 bases between. The CDR3 totals 17 residues. This chain's CDR3 is CASSQGSSGRSTDTQYF. The CDR3 nucleotides read TGTGCCAGCAGCCAAGGATCCAGCGGGCGTTCCACAGATACGCAGTATTTT.

In DNA, the CDR3 is TGTGCCAGCAGTGCGACGGCTTACTCTGGAAACACCATATATTTT. Its translation: CASSATAYSGNTIYF. V is TRBV25-1 and J is TRBJ1-3, with D hard to call. The CDR3 has 15 amino acids. Per the germline V gene, CDR1 is MGHDK and CDR2 is SYGVNS. Trimming cost V 4 bases and J 0 bases, with 10 bases left between them.

The gene calls are TRBV5-1 and TRBJ2-2, with D perhaps TRBD1 (5 bases). The CDR3 spans 15 residues. Trimming pared 7 bases from V and 2 bases from J, leaving 15 bases between. The V gene's germline CDR1 is SGHRS and CDR2 YFSETQ. CDR3 nucleotide sequence: TGCGCCAGCTTCGTAAGGGGCTCCAACACCGGGGAGCTGTTTTTT. This translates into CASFVRGSNTGELFF.

The V gene is TRBV20-1, the J gene TRBJ2-5; 8 bases match TRBD2. This CDR3 spans 15 amino acids. V shed 5 bases, J shed 2 bases, and the junction held 10 bases outside the gene matches. From germline, CDR1 is DFQATT and CDR2 SNEGSKA (reference sequence). The CDR3 bases are TGCAGTGCTCCGCCGTCGGGAGGGCCACAAGAGACCCAGTACTTC. Translating gives CSAPPSGGPQETQYF.

This clonotype came up once. This sequence joins TRBV20-1 and TRBJ2-5; D may be TRBD1 (5 bases). Germline CDR1 DFQATT, CDR2 SNEGSKA (reference sequence). The germline V and J ends were trimmed by 4 bases and 3 bases, with 6 bases remaining between them. The CDR3 has 11 amino acids. The CDR3 region has the DNA TGCAGTGCTACGACAGAAGAGACCCAGTACTTC. As protein: CSATTEETQYF.

This chain uses TRBV28 with TRBJ1-1; D not certain. This CDR3 region has 14 residues. CDR1 MDHEN and CDR2 SYDVKM come from the germline V gene. V gave up 11 bases and J gave up 1 base, with 17 bases separating them. For the CDR3, the DNA is TGTGCCCACTCACGAGGTCTTGGGAACACTGAAGCTTTCTTT. As protein: CAHSRGLGNTEAFF.

CDR3 DNA sequence: TGTGCCAGCAGCCAAAGACGTCTAGCGGGGCCCTACGAGCAGTACTTC. Translated: CASSQRRLAGPYEQYF. The J gene is TRBJ2-7, the V gene TRBV14; 9 bases agree with TRBD2. CDR3 length equals 16 residues. Germline V CDR1 and CDR2: SGHDN, FVKESK. Trimming removed 2 bases from V and 2 bases from J; junction bases left unmatched: 7.

This chain connects TRBV7-2 to TRBJ2-1; no clear D gene. V was pared by 4 bases and J by 6 bases, with 19 bases between. The CDR3 is made up of 16 amino acids. Germline V gene lookup returns CDR1 SGHTA and CDR2 FQGNSA. The CDR3 region has the DNA TGTGCCAGCAGCTCTTTACGAGGCCTTACCCCCAATGAGCAGTTCTTC. Translation gives CASSSLRGLTPNEQFF.

V is TRBV19 and J is TRBJ2-1; TRBD2 aligns across 8 bases. Germline V gene sequence: CDR1 LNHDA, CDR2 SQIVND (reference sequence). The CDR3 has 14 residues. V was clipped by 5 bases and J by 8 bases; unmatched bases: 8. The CDR3 coding sequence is TGTGCCAGTAGTGCCGGGACTAGATTATATGAGCAGTTCTTC. It specifies CASSAGTRLYEQFF.

This chain joins TRBV30 and TRBJ2-7, with 7 bases aligning to TRBD1. J gave up 0 bases and V 0 bases, and 5 bases lay outside the gene matches. Germline-derived CDR1 and CDR2 are GTSNPN and SVGIG (reference sequence). The CDR3 is 15 amino acids. The CDR3, as DNA: TGTGCCTGGAGTGTTGGGACAGCTGTCTCCTACGAGCAGTACTTC. Its protein is CAWSVGTAVSYEQYF.

The gene calls are TRBV7-9 and TRBJ1-1, with unresolved D. Per the germline V gene, CDR1 is SEHNR and CDR2 is FQNEAQ (reference sequence). With 3 bases removed from V and 6 bases from J, the gap between germline ends came to 11 bases. CDR3 length: 13 amino acids. The CDR3 sequence: CASSFLQGPEAFF. The DNA for the CDR3 is TGTGCCAGCAGCTTTCTACAAGGACCTGAAGCTTTCTTT. Based on the CDR3 plus reference TRBV7-9 and TRBJ1-1, the full variable domain is DTGVSQNPRHKITKRGQNVTFRCDPISEHNRLYWYRQTLGQGPEFLTYFQNEAQLEKSRLLSDRFSAERPKGSFSTLEIQRTEQGDSAMYLCASSFLQGPEAFFGQGTRLTVV.

The gene calls are TRBV20-1 and TRBJ1-5; 7 positions match TRBD1. CDR3 length: 14 residues. The V and J ends lost 4 bases and 5 bases, in that order; junction bases with no gene match: 8. Germline V lookup: CDR1 DFQATT, CDR2 SNEGSKA (reference sequence). DNA of the CDR3: TGCAGTGCTAAACAGACAGGGCTCGATCAGCCCCAGCATTTT. Translated: CSAKQTGLDQPQHF.

The chain recombines TRBV12-3 or TRBV12-4 with TRBJ1-2; TRBD1 might be the D (5 bases). With 7 bases removed from V and 2 bases from J, the gap between germline ends came to 8 bases. The CDR3 contains 12 residues. CDR3 in DNA: TGTGCCAGCACACAGGCCAACTATGGCTACACCTTC. Its translation is CASTQANYGYTF.

The chain combines TRBV30 with TRBJ1-2; 9 bases agree with TRBD1. V lost 1 base to trimming and J lost 3 bases; unmatched junction nucleotides: 3. The CDR3 length is 14 residues. Germline V gene data show CDR1 as GTSNPN and CDR2 as SVGIG (reference sequence). DNA of the CDR3: TGTGCCTGGAGTGGGGGACAGGGAGACTATGGCTACACCTTC. It encodes CAWSGGQGDYGYTF.

The V and J genes are TRBV3-1 and TRBJ2-5; 9 bases align to TRBD1. V shed 3 bases, J shed 1 base, and the junction held 3 bases outside the gene matches. Germline V gene lookup returns CDR1 LGHDT and CDR2 YNNKEL (reference sequence). CDR3 length: 15 amino acids. The CDR3 DNA is TGTGCCAGCAGCCAGACGACAGGGGGCCAAGAGACCCAGTACTTC. This gives the protein CASSQTTGGQETQYF.

The chain combines TRBV20-1 with TRBJ1-5; TRBD1 matches at 8 bases. CDR3 length equals 12 residues. Germline V gives CDR1 DFQATT, CDR2 SNEGSKA (reference sequence). J was trimmed by 6 bases and V by 7 bases; bases with no gene match: 5. The CDR3 DNA sequence: TGCAGTGTAGCAGGGGGCCTTCAGCCCCAGCATTTT. It is translated as CSVAGGLQPQHF.

This rearrangement joins TRBV20-1 to TRBJ2-3, with 9 positions matching TRBD2. The trim removed 3 bases at V and 3 bases at J, leaving 7 bases unmatched. CDR1 DFQATT and CDR2 SNEGSKA come from the germline V gene (reference sequence). CDR3 length equals 15 residues. CDR3 sequence (DNA): TGCAGTGCTAGGGAGAGCGGGAGGAGAACAGATACGCAGTATTTT. As protein: CSARESGRRTDTQYF.

V and J are TRBV4-1 and TRBJ2-7, with 7 bases identical to TRBD2. Germline CDR1 is MGHRA and CDR2 is YSYEKL. The CDR3 totals 14 residues. Trimming removed 5 bases from V and 3 bases from J; junction bases left unmatched: 7. The CDR3 loop reads CASSKGTSDYEQYF. The CDR3 DNA reads TGCGCCAGCAGCAAAGGAACTAGCGACTACGAGCAGTACTTC.

The genes are TRBV24-1 and TRBJ2-1; D ambiguous. CDR1 is KGHDR, CDR2 SFDVKD, per germline. The V end was cut by 4 bases, the J end by 3 bases, with 6 bases between. CDR3 length equals 13 residues. The CDR3 region is CATSESNYNEQFF. CDR3 nucleotide sequence: TGTGCCACCAGTGAGTCGAACTACAATGAGCAGTTCTTC.

This chain connects TRBV7-9 to TRBJ1-3, with a tentative D call TRBD1 (6 bases). From germline, CDR1 is SEHNR and CDR2 FQNEAQ (reference sequence). The CDR3 has 18 residues. V dropped 4 bases and J dropped 0 bases, with 19 bases sitting between them. The chain's CDR3 is CASSWGGGRALSGNTIYF. The CDR3, as DNA: TGTGCCAGCAGCTGGGGAGGGGGGAGAGCTCTCTCTGGAAACACCATATATTTT.

The genes are TRBV6-5 and TRBJ1-1; 7 nucleotides line up with TRBD1. J was trimmed by 13 bases and V by 3 bases; bases with no gene match: 17. CDR3 size: 15 residues. CDR1 is MNHEY, CDR2 SVGAGI, per germline. CDR3 DNA sequence: TGTGCCAGCAGTTATCGATCGGACAGGTCCCCAAAGGTTTTCTTT. It yields the protein CASSYRSDRSPKVFF.

The chain is built from TRBV10-3 and TRBJ1-1; D gene unclear. The CDR3 spans 13 residues. V dropped 10 bases and J dropped 1 base, with 13 bases sitting between them. Germline CDR1 reads ENHRY; CDR2 reads SYGVKD. CDR3 in DNA: TGTGCCACCGAGACAAAAAGGAACACTGAAGCTTTCTTT. Its translation: CATETKRNTEAFF.

V is TRBV4-3 and J is TRBJ2-1; 8 bases line up with TRBD2. Per germline, CDR1 LGHNA and CDR2 YSLEER. The CDR3 consists of 18 residues. With V trimmed by 0 bases and J by 6 bases, 13 bases remained unmatched. The CDR3 DNA follows: TGCGCCAGCAGCCAAGAGACGCAGGACGGGAGGGCCTCCAATGAGCAGTTCTTC. Protein sequence: CASSQETQDGRASNEQFF.

This chain uses TRBV7-9 with TRBJ2-5, with D possibly matching TRBD1 (5 bases). The germline CDR1 and CDR2 sequences are SEHNR and FQNEAQ (reference sequence). The CDR3 runs to 19 residues. The V gene lost 1 base and the J gene lost 3 bases, with 24 bases spanning the gap. The CDR3, as DNA: TGTGCCAGCAGCTTAGGACGCGACAGTTCGTATTCCCACGAAGAGACCCAGTACTTC. This codes for CASSLGRDSSYSHEETQYF.

The chain links TRBV30 to TRBJ1-1, with D unclear. Trimming stripped 5 bases from V and 2 bases from J, with 12 bases between. The CDR3 contains 13 residues. The V gene's germline CDR1 is GTSNPN and CDR2 SVGIG (reference sequence). CDR3 region: CAWGGITNTEAFF. CDR3 sequence (DNA): TGTGCCTGGGGAGGGATAACCAACACTGAAGCTTTCTTT.

This chain joins TRBV27 and TRBJ2-2; D is unclear. V lost 3 bases, J lost 4 bases, and 6 bases lay in between. CDR1 is MNHEY and CDR2 is SMNVEV in the germline V gene (reference sequence). This CDR3 region has 13 residues. CDR3 residues: CASSFWGTGELFF. CDR3 DNA sequence: TGTGCCAGCAGTTTCTGGGGCACCGGGGAGCTGTTTTTT.